Presented here are 24 T cell receptor beta chains from one specimen sequenced in a study of T cells in Graves' hyperthyroidism and ophthalmopathy. What was amplified from RNA transcripts were TCR beta CDR3 regions. HTBI primers were employed in a first-round RT-PCR of the TCR CDR3. One entry per CDR3 protein, called by TCRdb with MiXCR from the multiplex PCR reads. The sample holds approximately 400,000 distinct CDR3 sequences, roughly 19% seen once. The sequenced material came from blood. These receptors were taken from a woman under 30 with Graves' hyperthyroidism.

This clonotype has ten or more counts. The CDR3 nucleotides are TGTGCCAGCACCCAACTTTATGAGCAGTTCTTC. Its protein is CASTQLYEQFF. The rearrangement joins TRBV6-1 to TRBJ2-1; D gene unclear. Germline CDR1 reads MNHNS; CDR2 reads SASEGT. The CDR3 sequence is 11 residues long. V lost 7 bases and J lost 8, with 9 bases in between.

This clonotype was picked up many times. This chain connects TRBV6-5 to TRBJ2-7; D not certain. The CDR3 covers 14 residues. Germline assignment: CDR1 MNHEY and CDR2 SVGAGI. Trimming took 0 bases from V and 3 from J, leaving 9 bases between them. The CDR3 DNA reads as TGTGCCAGCAGTTACTCGAGTGGGGTCTACGAGCAGTACTTC. It specifies CASSYSSGVYEQYF.

This clonotype was seen many times. This rearrangement joins TRBV9 to TRBJ1-2, with D possibly TRBD1 on 6 matching bases. Per germline, CDR1 SGDLS and CDR2 YYNGEE. This CDR3 has 15 amino acids. Trimming shortened V by 3 bases and J by 6 bases, and 18 bases separated the two germline ends. The CDR3 coding sequence is TGTGCCAGCAGCGAGGGGGGCCGGGACACCCATGGCTACACCTTC. Its translation is CASSEGGRDTHGYTF. The full variable domain, completed using reference TRBV9 and TRBJ1-2, is DSGVTQTPKHLITATGQRVTLRCSPRSGDLSVYWYQQSLDQGLQFLIQYYNGEERAKGNILERFSAQQFPDLHSELNLSSLELGDSALYFCASSEGGRDTHGYTFGSGTRLTVV.

In this sample, this clonotype turned up many times. At one boundary the junction diverges from the germline segment, which might be a read error. The chain is built from TRBV29-1 and TRBJ2-7; D is uncertain. Germline V gene data show CDR1 as SQVTM and CDR2 as ANQGSEA. CDR3 size: 12 residues. CDR3 in amino acids: CSVENVSFEQYF. The CDR3, as DNA: TGCAGCGTTGAAAACGTCTCCTTCGAGCAGTACTTC.

With regard to this clonotype: This may be a read error: a much more frequent sequence differs by one nucleotide. This CDR3 fails to terminate in the conserved phenylalanine or tryptophan, so it likely reflects a read error. This sequence joins TRBV7-9 and TRBJ2-7; D unclear. V was shortened by 2 bases and J by 4 bases, with 9 bases between the two germline ends. The CDR3 has 13 residues. Germline V gene lookup returns CDR1 SEHNR and CDR2 FQNEAQ (reference sequence). In nucleotides, the CDR3 is TGTGCCAGCAGCTTAAACGGGTGGTACGAGCAGTACCTC. This encodes CASSLNGWYEQYL.

This clonotype appeared a few times. The CDR3 region has the DNA TGTGCCAGCAGGAGGCTAGGACAGGCCGCCTACGAGCAGTACTTC. Translation: CASRRLGQAAYEQYF. J is TRBJ2-7 and V is TRBV5-6, with 7 bases matching TRBD1. The CDR3 covers 15 residues. With V trimmed by 5 bases and J by 2 bases, 10 bases remained unmatched. Germline CDR1 and CDR2: SGHDT and YYEEEE.

This clonotype was counted ten times or more. This chain connects TRBV6-1 to TRBJ2-2, with TRBD1 identical over 8 bases. The CDR3 length is 14 residues. The V gene's germline CDR1 is MNHNS and CDR2 SASEGT. The J segment lost 6 bases and the V segment lost 8 bases, leaving 8 bases of the junction unmatched. CDR3 protein: CASLGQVVAGELFF. CDR3 nucleotide sequence: TGTGCCAGCCTGGGACAGGTTGTTGCCGGGGAGCTGTTTTTT.

This clonotype was detected ten times or more. The chain uses TRBV7-9 and TRBJ2-7; the match to TRBD1 covers 8 bases. After removal of 3 bases from V and 3 bases from J, the junction contained 4 bases not matched to a gene. The CDR3 totals 14 residues. The V gene's germline CDR1 is SEHNR and CDR2 FQNEAQ (reference sequence). The DNA of the CDR3 is TGTGCCAGCAGCTTCCAGGGGGCCCTCTACGAGCAGTACTTC. The encoded protein is CASSFQGALYEQYF.

This rearrangement joins TRBV7-2 to TRBJ2-2, with 9 bases that match TRBD2. This CDR3 spans 18 amino acids. Germline V lookup: CDR1 SGHTA, CDR2 FQGNSA. The J segment lost 1 base and the V segment lost 2 bases, leaving 8 bases of the junction unmatched. The CDR3 DNA reads as TGTGCCAGCAGCTTACGCCTGGGACTAGCCGAGAACACCGGGGAGCTGTTTTTT. This translates into CASSLRLGLAENTGELFF.

Ten or more counts support this clonotype. CDR3 loop: CASSADGRSGANVLTF. DNA of the CDR3: TGTGCCAGCAGTGCCGACGGTCGATCTGGGGCCAACGTCCTGACTTTC. The J gene is TRBJ2-6, the V gene TRBV2, with D uncertain. CDR3 length: 16 amino acids. The germline V and J ends were trimmed by 4 bases and 1 base, with 11 bases remaining between them. In germline, CDR1 is SNHLY, CDR2 FYNNEI.

The table lists this clonotype with a few counts. The chain couples TRBV30 to TRBJ2-7; 7 bases are a match to TRBD2. V lost 2 bases to trimming and J lost 1 base; unmatched junction nucleotides: 11. The CDR3 length is 16 residues. CDR1 is GTSNPN and CDR2 is SVGIG in the germline V gene (reference sequence). CDR3 bases: TGTGCCTGGAGTCCCCTGGGGACTAAGGGGTCCTACGAGCAGTACTTC. The encoded protein is CAWSPLGTKGSYEQYF. Full variable domain (rest looked up from reference TRBV30 and TRBJ2-7): SQTIHQWPATLVQPVGSPLSLECTVEGTSNPNLYWYRQAAGRGLQLLFYSVGIGQISSEVPQNLSASRPQDRQFILSSKKLLLSDSGFYLCAWSPLGTKGSYEQYFGPGTRLTVT.

This clonotype showed up many times. The gene calls are TRBV9 and TRBJ1-2; no reliable D call. V was cut by 6 bases and J by 3 bases, with 18 bases left in between. CDR1 SGDLS and CDR2 YYNGEE come from the germline V gene. The CDR3 is 15 amino acids. As DNA, the CDR3 is TGTGCCAGCACTCGAACGGACGGCCTTTACTATGGCTACACCTTC. It encodes CASTRTDGLYYGYTF.

This clonotype has just a few counts. This chain links TRBV2 with TRBJ1-5, with a possible D match to TRBD1 (5 bases). The CDR3 runs 15 residues. The ends were cut back, 5 bases at V and 5 bases at J, with 16 bases in the middle. The germline CDR1 and CDR2 sequences are SNHLY and FYNNEI. Here the CDR3 reads CASSMGRRVYQPQHF. The DNA for the CDR3 is TGTGCCAGCAGTATGGGACGGAGGGTTTATCAGCCCCAGCATTTT. Using reference TRBV2 and TRBJ1-5 for the parts outside the CDR3, the full variable domain is EPEVTQTPSHQVTQMGQEVILRCVPISNHLYFYWYRQILGQKVEFLVSFYNNEISEKSEIFDDQFSVERPDGSNFTLKIRSTKLEDSAMYFCASSMGRRVYQPQHFGDGTRLSIL.

The chain carries TRBV5-1 and TRBJ1-1, with a possible D match to TRBD1 (6 bases). The V end was cut by 6 bases, the J end by 1 base, with 16 bases between. CDR1 SGHRS and CDR2 YFSETQ come from the germline V gene. The CDR3 consists of 15 residues. The chain's CDR3 is CASTSVQGQNTEAFF. The CDR3 DNA follows: TGCGCCAGCACTTCAGTACAGGGCCAGAACACTGAAGCTTTCTTT.

This clonotype has a count of ten or more. CDR3 loop: CASRGPGNTEAFF. The CDR3 nucleotides read TGTGCCAGCAGGGGGCCGGGGAACACTGAAGCTTTCTTT. The chain uses TRBV12-3 or TRBV12-4 and TRBJ1-1; possibly TRBD1 for D (5 bases). The CDR3 sequence is 13 residues long. V was pared by 6 bases and J by 1 base, with 9 bases between.

This clonotype was picked up many times. This chain uses TRBV9 with TRBJ1-1; 7 nucleotides align to TRBD1. The trim removed 1 base at V and 5 bases at J, leaving 5 bases unmatched. The CDR3 runs to 14 residues. Germline loops: CDR1 SGDLS, CDR2 YYNGEE. The chain's CDR3 is CASSVTPTGTEAFF. The CDR3, as DNA: TGTGCCAGCAGCGTAACCCCGACAGGGACTGAAGCTTTCTTT. The full variable domain, completed using reference TRBV9 and TRBJ1-1, is DSGVTQTPKHLITATGQRVTLRCSPRSGDLSVYWYQQSLDQGLQFLIQYYNGEERAKGNILERFSAQQFPDLHSELNLSSLELGDSALYFCASSVTPTGTEAFFGQGTRLTVV.

J is TRBJ2-5 and V is TRBV4-1; 9 bases match TRBD2. Unmatched junction bases numbered 7, after V lost 1 base and J lost 7 bases. The CDR3 contains 15 residues. Germline lookup yields CDR1 MGHRA and CDR2 YSYEKL. The CDR3 loop is CASSQGRRGGGTQYF. CDR3 sequence (DNA): TGCGCCAGCAGCCAAGGACGGCGGGGGGGCGGGACCCAGTACTTC.

The chain recombines TRBV15 with TRBJ2-7; D is ambiguous. Germline V CDR1 and CDR2: LNHNV, YYDKDF (reference sequence). This CDR3 is 13 amino acids long. V lost 0 bases, J lost 2 bases, and 5 bases lay in between. The CDR3 loop is CATSRDPTYEQYF. CDR3 coding DNA: TGTGCCACCAGCAGAGATCCGACCTACGAGCAGTACTTC.

The sample holds a few counts of this clonotype. This chain links TRBV29-1 with TRBJ2-6; D not certain. This CDR3 is 15 amino acids long. The ends were cut back, 3 bases at V and 4 bases at J, with 13 bases in the middle. Germline assignment: CDR1 SQVTM and CDR2 ANQGSEA. DNA of the CDR3: TGCAGCGTTGAGAAGGGCGTGGGCGGGGCCAACGTCCTGACTTTC. It codes for CSVEKGVGGANVLTF.

This chain links TRBV12-3 or TRBV12-4 with TRBJ2-7; D uncertain. Trimming pared 6 bases from V and 1 base from J, leaving 10 bases between. There are 13 residues in the CDR3. CDR3 loop: CASSSMWSYEQYF. The CDR3 nucleotides read TGTGCCAGCAGCTCCATGTGGTCCTACGAGCAGTACTTC.

This clonotype has ten or more counts. This chain joins TRBV6-1 and TRBJ2-7, with 8 bases fitting TRBD1. The CDR3 is made up of 15 amino acids. The ends lost 4 bases at V and 7 bases at J; junction bases unmatched: 12. Germline V lookup: CDR1 MNHNS, CDR2 SASEGT. CDR3 region: CASSARTGPKGEQYF. The CDR3 coding sequence is TGTGCCAGCAGTGCGAGGACAGGGCCAAAGGGGGAGCAGTACTTC.

In this sample, this clonotype turned up many times. V usage is TRBV19 and J usage is TRBJ2-5; D is perhaps TRBD1 (7 bases). This CDR3 has 15 amino acids. The germline gives CDR1 LNHDA, CDR2 SQIVND (reference sequence). The V and J ends lost 7 bases and 2 bases respectively, with 17 bases between them. Written as DNA, the CDR3 is TGTGCCAGTAATCCAGGGGGGATCTTACAAGAGACCCAGTACTTC. Protein: CASNPGGILQETQYF.

This clonotype was seen many times. The V gene is TRBV7-2, the J gene TRBJ2-5; a possible D gene is TRBD1 (6 bases). V was clipped by 5 bases and J by 5 bases, with 15 bases between them. Germline V gives CDR1 SGHTA, CDR2 FQGNSA. The CDR3 has 14 residues. CDR3 coding DNA: TGTGCCAGCAGCGTAGACAGGACTTACGAGACCCAGTACTTC. Translated: CASSVDRTYETQYF.

This clonotype was seen repeatedly, ten times or more. The CDR3 does not end in the conserved phenylalanine or tryptophan, so this is likely a read error. V usage is TRBV2 and J usage is TRBJ2-7; TRBD1 matches 8 bases. Germline CDR1 reads SNHLY; CDR2 reads FYNNEI. CDR3 length: 15 residues. J gave up 0 bases and V 6 bases, and 7 bases lay outside the gene matches. Here the CDR3 DNA reads TGTGCCAGCAGCTCGGGGACAGGCAACTCCTACGAGCAGTACCTC. It encodes CASSSGTGNSYEQYL.